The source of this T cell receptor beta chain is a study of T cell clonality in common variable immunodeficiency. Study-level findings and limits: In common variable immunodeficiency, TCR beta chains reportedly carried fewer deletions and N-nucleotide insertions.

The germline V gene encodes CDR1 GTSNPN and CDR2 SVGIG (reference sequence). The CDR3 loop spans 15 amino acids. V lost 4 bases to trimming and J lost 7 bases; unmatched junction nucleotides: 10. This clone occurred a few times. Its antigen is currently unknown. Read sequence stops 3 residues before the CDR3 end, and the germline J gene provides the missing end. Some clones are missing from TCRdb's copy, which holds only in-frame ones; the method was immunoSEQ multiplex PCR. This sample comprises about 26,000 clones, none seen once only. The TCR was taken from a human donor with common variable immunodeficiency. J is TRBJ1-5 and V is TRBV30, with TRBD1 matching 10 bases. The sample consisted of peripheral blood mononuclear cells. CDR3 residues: CAWNPRDRGSQPQHF. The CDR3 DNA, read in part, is TGTGCCTGGAATCCCCGGGACAGGGGAAGCCAGCCC.